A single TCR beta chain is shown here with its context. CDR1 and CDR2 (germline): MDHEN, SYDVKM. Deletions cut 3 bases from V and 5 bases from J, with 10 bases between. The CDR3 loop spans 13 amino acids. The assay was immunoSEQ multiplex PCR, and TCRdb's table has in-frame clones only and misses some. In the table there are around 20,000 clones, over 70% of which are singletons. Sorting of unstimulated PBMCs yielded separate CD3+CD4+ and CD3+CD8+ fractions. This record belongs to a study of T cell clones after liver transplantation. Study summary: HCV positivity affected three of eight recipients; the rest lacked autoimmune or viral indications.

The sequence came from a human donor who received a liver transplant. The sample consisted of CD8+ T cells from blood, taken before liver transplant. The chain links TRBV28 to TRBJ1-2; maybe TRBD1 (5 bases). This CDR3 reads CASSFGAGYGYTF. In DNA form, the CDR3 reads TGTGCCAGCAGTTTCGGGGCGGGGTATGGCTACACCTTC.